The rows below give T cell receptor beta chains drawn from one sample of a study of T cell responses to AZD1222 COVID-19 vaccine. Only in-frame clones appear in the TCRdb table, and some are missing; sequencing was by immunoSEQ multiplex PCR. The sample has 150,000 to 200,000 clones, around 87% seen once. This sample comprised peripheral blood, obtained on day 0 of MenACWY control vaccination. Every receptor here comes from an adult in good health. Both conserved end residues are part of each CDR3. The D gene is left open where the match is weak. Clone sizes are given selectively: once, few, many, or a class where the clone is expanded.

-	-	TRBV7-2	TRBJ2-1	CASSLVVGTYNEQFF	TGTGCCAGCAGCTTAGTGGTGGGTACCTACAATGAGCAGTTCTTC
-	-	TRBV7-9	TRBJ1-1	CASSEGGGVKTEAFF	TGTGCCAGCAGCGAAGGGGGAGGGGTTAAGACTGAAGCTTTCTTT
-	once	TRBV19	TRBJ1-5	CASSNPPGSYNQPQHF	TGTGCCAGTAGTAACCCCCCAGGTTCGTACAATCAGCCCCAGCATTTT
TRBD1	-	TRBV28	TRBJ2-2	CASSFLRTGGLTGELFF	TGTGCCAGCAGTTTTCTACGGACAGGGGGACTCACCGGGGAGCTGTTTTTT
-	-	TRBV7-3	TRBJ2-3	CASRHRGLSTDTQYF	TGTGCCAGCAGACACAGGGGACTTAGCACAGATACGCAGTATTTT
TRBD2	-	TRBV5-1	TRBJ2-1	CASSLGPGLAGNEQFF	TGCGCCAGCAGCTTGGGCCCCGGGCTAGCGGGCAATGAGCAGTTCTTC
TRBD2	once	TRBV30	TRBJ2-7	CAWTLAGGSYEQYF	TGTGCCTGGACACTAGCGGGAGGCTCCTACGAGCAGTACTTC
-	-	TRBV2	TRBJ1-2	CASSALTQGSTF	TGTGCCAGCAGTGCCCTCACGCAGGGGTCGACCTTC
-	-	TRBV5-1	TRBJ1-3	CASRDTGTAGNTIYF	TGCGCCAGCAGAGATACTGGGACGGCTGGAAACACCATATATTTT
-	-	TRBV5-6	TRBJ1-4	CASSFRATREKLFF	TGTGCCAGCAGCTTCAGAGCGACCCGGGAAAAACTGTTTTTT
-	once	TRBV6-1	TRBJ1-5	CASSEGAGRNQPQHF	TGTGCCAGCAGTGAAGGTGCAGGGAGAAATCAGCCCCAGCATTTT
-	-	TRBV18	TRBJ2-7	CASSPLTATVNPYEQYF	TGTGCCAGCTCACCACTAACCGCCACAGTCAACCCCTACGAGCAGTACTTC
TRBD1	-	TRBV5-4	TRBJ1-4	CASSRRQGAGEKLFF	TGTGCCAGCAGCCGACGACAGGGGGCGGGTGAAAAACTGTTTTTT
-	-	TRBV5-1	TRBJ1-1	CASSLRGQYTEAFF	TGCGCCAGCAGCTTGCGCGGACAGTACACTGAAGCTTTCTTT
-	-	TRBV15	TRBJ2-1	CATSRGAINEQFF	TGTGCCACCAGCAGAGGGGCAATCAATGAGCAGTTCTTC
-	-	TRBV5-4	TRBJ2-6	CASSLGGSFSGANVLTF	TGTGCCAGCAGCTTGGGTGGGAGTTTCTCTGGGGCCAACGTCCTGACTTTC
-	once	TRBV5-1	TRBJ2-1	CASSLAPSEYEQFF	TGCGCCAGCAGCTTGGCCCCTAGCGAGTATGAGCAGTTCTTC
-	-	TRBV15	TRBJ1-6	CATSRVDRNSPLHF	TGTGCCACCAGCAGAGTGGACCGAAATTCACCCCTCCACTTT
-	-	TRBV28	TRBJ2-7	CASSVKSISPSSYEQYF	TGTGCCAGCAGCGTAAAGTCAATCAGCCCGAGCTCCTACGAGCAGTACTTC
TRBD2	once	TRBV9	TRBJ2-1	CASSASSGALNEQFF	TGTGCCAGCAGCGCCTCTAGCGGAGCACTCAATGAGCAGTTCTTC
TRBD2	-	TRBV24-1	TRBJ2-1	CATSDLAPSGTLNEQFF	TGTGCCACCAGTGATTTGGCCCCTAGCGGGACCCTCAATGAGCAGTTCTTC
TRBD1	-	TRBV28	TRBJ1-6	CASSRYKGTENSPLHF	TGTGCCAGCAGCCGATACAAAGGGACAGAGAATTCACCCCTCCACTTT
TRBD1	-	TRBV28	TRBJ1-2	CASTTGTEIYGYTF	TGTGCCAGCACTACCGGGACAGAGATCTATGGCTACACCTTC
-	few	TRBV30	TRBJ2-3	CAWSSQGGLTDTQYF	TGTGCCTGGAGTTCCCAAGGGGGGCTCACAGATACGCAGTATTTT
TRBD1	-	TRBV18	TRBJ2-7	CASSPKTGAHEQYF	TGTGCCAGCTCACCGAAGACAGGGGCGCACGAGCAGTACTTC
TRBD1	-	TRBV4-3	TRBJ1-2	CASSPLGRRGGYTF	TGCGCCAGCAGCCCTCTAGGGCGCAGGGGGGGCTACACCTTC
TRBD2	-	TRBV9	TRBJ2-1	CASSPGLAAYNEQFF	TGTGCCAGCAGCCCGGGACTAGCGGCTTACAATGAGCAGTTCTTC
TRBD2	-	TRBV7-3	TRBJ2-3	CASSLTSGGRDTQYF	TGTGCCAGCAGCCTTACTAGCGGGGGGAGAGATACGCAGTATTTT
-	-	TRBV12-3/TRBV12-4	TRBJ1-4	CASKLGSEKLFF	TGTGCCAGCAAGTTAGGCTCTGAAAAACTGTTTTTT
-	-	TRBV12-3/TRBV12-4	TRBJ1-2	CASSPQNYGYTF	TGTGCCAGCAGTCCTCAAAACTATGGCTACACCTTC
TRBD2	-	TRBV5-4	TRBJ2-1	CASSLGLAGDNEQFF	TGTGCCAGCAGCTTGGGGCTAGCGGGGGACAATGAGCAGTTCTTC
-	-	TRBV18	TRBJ2-7	CASSPLGEASYEQYF	TGTGCCAGCTCACCTTTGGGGGAGGCCTCCTACGAGCAGTACTTC
-	-	TRBV5-1	TRBJ2-7	CASSLESSDEQYF	TGCGCCAGCAGCTTGGAATCTAGCGACGAGCAGTACTTC
-	-	TRBV3-1/TRBV3-2	TRBJ1-3	CASSQEGPGNTIYF	TGTGCCAGCAGCCAGGAGGGGCCCGGAAACACCATATATTTT
-	few	TRBV6-2/TRBV6-3	TRBJ1-2	CASSYSLRQANYGYTF	TGTGCCAGCAGTTATTCCCTTCGACAGGCTAACTATGGCTACACCTTC
TRBD1	-	TRBV2	TRBJ1-5	CASSQDRGDFSNQPQHF	TGTGCCAGCAGTCAGGACAGGGGAGATTTTAGCAATCAGCCCCAGCATTTT
-	-	TRBV5-4	TRBJ2-7	CASREDGYEQYF	TGTGCCAGCAGAGAGGACGGCTACGAGCAGTACTTC
-	-	TRBV30	TRBJ2-7	CAWSVQGSSVYEQYF	TGTGCCTGGAGTGTACAAGGGAGCTCCGTCTACGAGCAGTACTTC
TRBD2	-	TRBV7-3	TRBJ2-7	CASSDDVLAREQYF	TGTGCCAGCAGCGACGACGTACTAGCGCGCGAGCAGTACTTC
TRBD1	-	TRBV7-2	TRBJ1-2	CASSLGQGLNGYTF	TGTGCCAGCAGCTTAGGACAGGGACTAAATGGCTACACCTTC
TRBD2	-	TRBV7-3	TRBJ2-1	CASSSSGLSNEQFF	TGTGCCAGCAGCTCATCGGGACTAAGTAATGAGCAGTTCTTC
-	-	TRBV6-1	TRBJ1-3	CASSEDAGSGSGNTIYF	TGTGCCAGCAGTGAAGATGCGGGGTCTGGCTCTGGAAACACCATATATTTT
TRBD1	-	TRBV6-5	TRBJ1-1	CASSLTQGGGTEAFF	TGTGCCAGCAGTTTGACCCAGGGGGGAGGCACTGAAGCTTTCTTT
-	-	TRBV29-1	TRBJ1-5	CSVRDTSNQPQHF	TGCAGCGTAAGGGACACAAGCAATCAGCCCCAGCATTTT
-	once	TRBV10-3	TRBJ1-2	CAISESTGRDGYTF	TGTGCCATCAGTGAGTCCACAGGGAGGGATGGCTACACCTTC
TRBD1	-	TRBV2	TRBJ1-2	CATLGDRDYGYTF	TGTGCCACCCTAGGGGACAGAGATTATGGCTACACCTTC
-	-	TRBV5-5	TRBJ1-6	CASSSGPNSPLHF	TGTGCCAGCAGTTCTGGACCAAATTCACCCCTCCACTTT
TRBD1	once	TRBV19	TRBJ2-1	CASNPLGTAYNEQFF	TGTGCCAGCAACCCATTGGGGACAGCGTACAATGAGCAGTTCTTC
-	-	TRBV5-1	TRBJ1-1	CASSLVSDTEAFF	TGCGCCAGCAGCTTGGTGTCAGACACTGAAGCTTTCTTT
-	-	TRBV28	TRBJ1-3	CASSFDGGNTIYF	TGTGCCAGCAGTTTTGACGGGGGCAACACCATATATTTT
-	-	TRBV28	TRBJ1-6	CASTQGLFGSPLHF	TGTGCCAGCACCCAGGGTCTGTTTGGTTCACCCCTCCACTTT
-	-	TRBV6-5	TRBJ1-1	CASSTGKAETFF	TGTGCCAGCAGCACAGGGAAAGCCGAAACTTTCTTT
TRBD1	-	TRBV27	TRBJ1-1	CAAGQGGYRTEAFF	TGTGCCGCGGGACAGGGGGGGTATCGCACTGAAGCTTTCTTT